This T cell receptor beta chain was retrieved from a study of blood T cells in healthy people across ages. On this clonotype itself: A read error may be the cause here, since a much bigger clone is one base away.

Sample-barcoded 5' priming and a J-beta primer mix drove a second PCR of about 6 to 12 cycles. Each CDR3 protein gets one entry after TCRdb re-called the 5' RACE reads with MiXCR. The data contain 730,000 or so distinct CDR3 sequences, roughly 41% of them singletons. Specimen: blood. This sequence was found in a woman aged 55-69 years in good health.

CDR3 residues: CATSRVTASGGTQYF. CDR3 sequence (DNA): TGTGCCACCAGCAGAGTTACGGCTAGCGGGGGGACCCAGTACTTC. V gene TRBV15 combines with J gene TRBJ2-5, with 10 bases fitting TRBD2. J gave up 7 bases and V 1 base, and 6 bases lay outside the gene matches. Germline loops: CDR1 LNHNV, CDR2 YYDKDF (reference sequence). The CDR3 covers 15 residues.